Each of the 14 T cell receptor beta chains below was sequenced from the same sample in a study of response to subunit inactivated influenza vaccine. TCRdb used MiXCR to reprocess the RT-PCR reads, holding one entry per CDR3 protein. The data contain roughly 500,000 distinct CDR3 sequences, roughly 23% of them singletons. The same data also went into a second study, on T cells expressing NK-cell markers. Per that study: Beta-chain TCR cDNA was generated via 5'RACE template switching with UMIs.

The sequencing here drew on CD4+ T cells sorted from PBMCs, taken about 11 days after vaccination. These receptors originate from a man in his fifties who received an inactivated influenza vaccine.

This clonotype was observed a handful of times. This chain links TRBV3-1 with TRBJ2-7; the match to TRBD1 covers 8 bases. The CDR3 covers 12 residues. Germline loops: CDR1 LGHDT, CDR2 YNNKEL (reference sequence). V shed 4 bases and J 6 bases; nucleotides not matched to a gene: 2. CDR3 loop: CASSPTGAEQYF. The DNA for the CDR3 is TGTGCCAGCAGCCCGACAGGGGCCGAGCAGTACTTC.

This clonotype appeared a few times. This rearrangement joins TRBV20-1 to TRBJ2-1, with D unclear. In germline, CDR1 is DFQATT, CDR2 SNEGSKA (reference sequence). V lost 0 bases, J lost 7 bases, and 13 bases lay in between. This CDR3 has 14 residues. The CDR3 is CSARDRYIRNEQFF. The CDR3 bases are TGCAGTGCTAGAGACCGTTACATTAGGAATGAGCAGTTCTTC.

This clonotype came up once. The V gene is TRBV3-1, the J gene TRBJ2-2, with 13 bases fitting TRBD2. CDR1 and CDR2 from the germline V gene are LGHDT and YNNKEL (reference sequence). CDR3 length: 16 amino acids. Germline trimming cut 4 bases from V and 6 bases from J; bases unmatched to any gene: 5. CDR3 nucleotide sequence: TGTGCCAGCAGCCTCTGGACTAGCGGGAGCCCCGGGGAGCTGTTTTTT. Translating it yields CASSLWTSGSPGELFF. Combining the CDR3 with reference TRBV3-1 and TRBJ2-2 gives the whole variable domain DTAVSQTPKYLVTQMGNDKSIKCEQNLGHDTMYWYKQDSKKFLKIMFSYNNKELIINETVPNRFSPKSPDKAHLNLHINSLELGDSAVYFCASSLWTSGSPGELFFGEGSRLTVL.

This rearrangement joins TRBV5-6 to TRBJ2-5; 7 bases align to TRBD1. V shed 3 bases, J shed 3 bases, and the junction held 8 bases outside the gene matches. CDR1 and CDR2 (germline): SGHDT, YYEEEE. CDR3 length: 15 residues. The CDR3 region is CASSWGPGQKETQYF. CDR3 bases: TGTGCCAGCAGCTGGGGACCGGGACAGAAAGAGACCCAGTACTTC.

This clonotype was recorded a few times. The chain carries TRBV12-3 or TRBV12-4 and TRBJ2-2; D is undetermined. This CDR3 has 12 amino acids. The V end lost 6 bases, the J end lost 6 bases, and 8 bases lay between the germline ends. The CDR3 spells CASSSGAGELFF. The CDR3 coding sequence is TGTGCCAGCAGCTCGGGCGCCGGGGAGCTGTTTTTT.

This clonotype turned up a few times. This chain connects TRBV2 to TRBJ1-2, with D maybe TRBD1 (5 bases). Trimming shortened V by 2 bases and J by 8 bases, and 18 bases separated the two germline ends. The CDR3 extends over 15 amino acids. Per germline, CDR1 SNHLY and CDR2 FYNNEI. CDR3 coding DNA: TGTGCCAGCAGTGAATTGGGGAGTGGGGCAAGCGGCTACACCTTC. Its protein product is CASSELGSGASGYTF.

This clonotype came up a few times. The V and J genes are TRBV29-1 and TRBJ2-1, with D unclear. Trimming cost V 8 bases and J 3 bases, with 20 bases left between them. This CDR3 has 15 amino acids. Germline V lookup: CDR1 SQVTM, CDR2 ANQGSEA. CDR3 sequence (DNA): TGCAGCCTCCGAATAGCCGCTGGGCACTACAATGAGCAGTTCTTC. Amino acids: CSLRIAAGHYNEQFF.

This chain connects TRBV5-6 to TRBJ1-1; no definite D call. V lost 0 bases to trimming and J lost 0 bases, with 6 bases between them. Germline CDR1 is SGHDT and CDR2 is YYEEEE. The CDR3 runs 14 residues. The CDR3 DNA reads TGTGCCAGCAGCTTGGTCCAGCTGAACACTGAAGCTTTCTTT. Its protein is CASSLVQLNTEAFF.

This clonotype has just a few counts. V and J are TRBV15 and TRBJ2-3; D is unresolved. This CDR3 region has 13 residues. V was trimmed by 3 bases and J by 4 bases, leaving 8 bases between them. The germline gives CDR1 LNHNV, CDR2 YYDKDF (reference sequence). DNA for the CDR3: TGTGCCACCAGCAGCTCCTTGCCAGATACGCAGTATTTT. It yields the protein CATSSSLPDTQYF.

This clonotype was counted only a few times. The gene calls are TRBV5-1 and TRBJ2-6; TRBD1 matches at 11 bases. Germline V CDR1 and CDR2: SGHRS, YFSETQ. The V gene end was trimmed by 4 bases and the J gene end by 2 bases; junction bases not matched to a gene: 5. The CDR3 has 17 residues. CDR3 sequence reads: CASSPRTGGAGANVLTF. The CDR3 DNA reads as TGCGCCAGCAGCCCAAGGACAGGGGGCGCTGGGGCCAACGTCCTGACTTTC.

This chain joins TRBV4-2 and TRBJ1-4; a possible D gene is TRBD1 (6 bases). The CDR3 totals 15 residues. V was shortened by 1 base and J by 4 bases, with 10 bases between the two germline ends. Looked up from germline, CDR1 is LGHNA and CDR2 is YNFKEQ. The CDR3 nucleotides are TGTGCCAGCAGCCAAGGCGGGGGCCATAATGAAAAACTGTTTTTT. It specifies CASSQGGGHNEKLFF.

V gene TRBV20-1 combines with J gene TRBJ1-6; 7 bases are shared with TRBD1. The V gene end was trimmed by 3 bases and the J gene end by 7 bases; junction bases not matched to a gene: 6. The CDR3 has 14 amino acids. In germline, CDR1 is DFQATT, CDR2 SNEGSKA (reference sequence). CDR3 nucleotides: TGCAGTGCTAGCCACGGGACAGCCAATTCACCCCTCCACTTT. This encodes CSASHGTANSPLHF.

The chain employs TRBV3-1 and TRBJ1-1, with D possibly being TRBD1 (5 bases). V gave up 5 bases and J gave up 1 base, with 17 bases separating them. This CDR3 comprises 16 residues. Germline V gene data show CDR1 as LGHDT and CDR2 as YNNKEL (reference sequence). The CDR3 here is CASSKVGGARNTEAFF. DNA of the CDR3: TGTGCCAGCAGCAAAGTCGGAGGGGCGAGGAACACTGAAGCTTTCTTT.

As DNA, the CDR3 is TGTGCCAGCAGCCAAGATCTTGACAGGGGGAAGCTGTTCTTC. It yields the protein CASSQDLDRGKLFF. The chain couples TRBV3-1 to TRBJ2-1; 9 bases map to TRBD1. CDR1 LGHDT and CDR2 YNNKEL come from the germline V gene (reference sequence). The CDR3 consists of 14 residues. J lost 15 bases, V lost 0 bases, and 9 bases had no gene match.